This record covers a single T cell receptor beta chain. Antigen specificity is unknown. Study-level findings and limits: The TCR gene usage of tumor memory CD4+ T cells clustered together with blood and lymph node memory CD4+ cells and with lymph node naive CD4+ cells.

Full-length variable regions came from constant-region reverse primers plus semi-nested Nested Universal Primer A PCR. TCRdb re-called the 5' RACE reads through MiXCR, storing one row per CDR3 protein. The data contain over 45,000 distinct CDR3 sequences, about 28% of them singletons. Tregs were sorted as CD4+CD25+CD127-/low cells. This CDR3 has 14 residues. Trimming took 3 bases from V and 1 from J, leaving 9 bases between them. The germline V gene has CDR1 ENHRY and CDR2 SYGVKD. The sequenced material came from tumor-infiltrating Tregs sorted from the breast tumor. The receptor was isolated from a female donor with breast cancer. The chain joins TRBV10-3 to TRBJ1-1, with D hard to call. CDR3: CAISEVWRNTEAFF. CDR3 DNA sequence: TGTGCCATCAGTGAAGTTTGGAGGAACACTGAAGCTTTCTTT.